Shown below are 3 T cell receptor beta chains from a single sample sequenced in a study of shared clonotypes between healthy human individuals (TCRdb year 2020). CD8 naive samples consisted of CD45RO-negative cells that were positively selected for CCR7, yielding a CD45RA+CCR7+ population without TemRA cells. Library creation used the immunoSEQ multiplex PCR assay. What TCRdb holds here is the immuneACCESS table cut down to in-frame rearrangements. Part of the clones is not present; checked against another copy, under half of the missing clones reflect an unresolved V gene, and the others are unexplained. The sample table holds 650,000 to 800,000 clones, of which 92% were seen once. The ten top clones hold approximately 25% of the sample. Sequencing was performed on naive CD8+ T cells sorted from blood. In light of the paper, this sample's cell subset or site label describes: CD45RA+CCR7+. The receptors here all came from a man aged 25 to 40 in good health.

This sequence joins TRBV7-9 and TRBJ2-3; D not certain. With 5 bases removed from V and 0 bases from J, the gap between germline ends came to 21 bases. This CDR3 contains 18 residues. Germline loops: CDR1 SEHNR, CDR2 FQNEAQ (reference sequence). In DNA form, the CDR3 reads TGTGCCAGCAGCCCGGTCTCGGGCGCAAGAGGTAGCACAGATACGCAGTATTTT. Translation: CASSPVSGARGSTDTQYF.

The chain carries TRBV5-4 and TRBJ2-7; 7 bases align to TRBD1. The ends lost 2 bases at V and 0 bases at J; junction bases unmatched: 2. Germline CDR1 is SGHNT and CDR2 is YYREEE (reference sequence). The CDR3 length is 14 residues. The CDR3 sequence is CASSFGTDSYEQYF. In nucleotides, the CDR3 is TGTGCCAGCAGCTTTGGGACAGACTCCTACGAGCAGTACTTC.

This chain links TRBV9 with TRBJ2-7; 10 bases are a match to TRBD1. Germline trimming cut 3 bases from V and 3 bases from J; bases unmatched to any gene: 3. Germline V gene lookup returns CDR1 SGDLS and CDR2 YYNGEE. The CDR3 contains 14 residues. DNA of the CDR3: TGTGCCAGCAGCGCGACAGGGGGCCTCTACGAGCAGTACTTC. Encoded protein: CASSATGGLYEQYF. Using reference TRBV9 and TRBJ2-7 for the parts outside the CDR3, the full variable domain is DSGVTQTPKHLITATGQRVTLRCSPRSGDLSVYWYQQSLDQGLQFLIQYYNGEERAKGNILERFSAQQFPDLHSELNLSSLELGDSALYFCASSATGGLYEQYFGPGTRLTVT.